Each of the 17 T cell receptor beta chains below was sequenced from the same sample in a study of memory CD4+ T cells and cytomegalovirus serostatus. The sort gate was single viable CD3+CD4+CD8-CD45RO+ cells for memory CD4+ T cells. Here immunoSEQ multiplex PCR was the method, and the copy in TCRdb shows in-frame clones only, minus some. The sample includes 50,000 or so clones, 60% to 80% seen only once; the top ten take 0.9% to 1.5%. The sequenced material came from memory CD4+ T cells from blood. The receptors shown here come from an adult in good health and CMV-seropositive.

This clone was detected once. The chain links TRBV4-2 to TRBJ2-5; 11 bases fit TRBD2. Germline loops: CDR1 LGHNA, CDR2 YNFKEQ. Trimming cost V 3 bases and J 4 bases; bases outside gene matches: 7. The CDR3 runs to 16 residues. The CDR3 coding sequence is TGTGCCAGCAGCCATCTTAGCGGGGGGGCCGGAGAGACCCAGTACTTC. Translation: CASSHLSGGAGETQYF.

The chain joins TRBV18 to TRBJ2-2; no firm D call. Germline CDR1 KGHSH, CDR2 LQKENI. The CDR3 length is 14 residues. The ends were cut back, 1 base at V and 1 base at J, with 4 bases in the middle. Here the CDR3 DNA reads TGTGCCAGCTCACCACTTATGAACACCGGGGAGCTGTTTTTT. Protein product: CASSPLMNTGELFF.

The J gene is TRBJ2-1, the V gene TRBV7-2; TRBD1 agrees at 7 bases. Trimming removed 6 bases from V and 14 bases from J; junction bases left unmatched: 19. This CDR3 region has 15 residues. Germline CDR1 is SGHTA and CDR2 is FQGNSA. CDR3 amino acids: CASSLDGDRAGHKFF. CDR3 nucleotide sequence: TGTGCCAGCAGTCTAGACGGGGACAGAGCAGGCCACAAGTTCTTC.

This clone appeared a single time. DNA of the CDR3: TGTGCCAGCAGTGAGCGGGGTCTCACGAAAAACATTCAGTACTTC. It yields the protein CASSERGLTKNIQYF. The rearrangement joins TRBV2 to TRBJ2-4; D perhaps matches TRBD2 (6 bases). The V end was cut by 3 bases, the J end by 4 bases, with 13 bases between. This CDR3 is 15 amino acids long. The germline V gene encodes CDR1 SNHLY and CDR2 FYNNEI.

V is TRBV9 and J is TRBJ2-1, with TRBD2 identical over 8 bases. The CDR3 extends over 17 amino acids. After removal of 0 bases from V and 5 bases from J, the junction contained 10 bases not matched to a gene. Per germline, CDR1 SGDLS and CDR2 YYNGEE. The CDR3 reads CASSVDGRGSTNNEQFF. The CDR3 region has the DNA TGTGCCAGCAGCGTAGACGGGAGGGGTTCAACCAACAATGAGCAGTTCTTC.

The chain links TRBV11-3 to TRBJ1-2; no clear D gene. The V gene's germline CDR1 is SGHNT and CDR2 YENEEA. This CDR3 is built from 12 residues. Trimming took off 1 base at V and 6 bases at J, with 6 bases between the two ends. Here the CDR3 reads CASSLGGDGYTF. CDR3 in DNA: TGTGCCAGCAGCTTAGGGGGAGATGGCTACACCTTC.

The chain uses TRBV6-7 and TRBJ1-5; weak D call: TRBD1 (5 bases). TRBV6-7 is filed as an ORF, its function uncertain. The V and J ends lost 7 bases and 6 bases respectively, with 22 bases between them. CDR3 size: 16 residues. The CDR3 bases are TGTGCCAGCACTACACCCCTGACCAGGGAGAGTCAGCCCCAGCATTTT. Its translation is CASTTPLTRESQPQHF.

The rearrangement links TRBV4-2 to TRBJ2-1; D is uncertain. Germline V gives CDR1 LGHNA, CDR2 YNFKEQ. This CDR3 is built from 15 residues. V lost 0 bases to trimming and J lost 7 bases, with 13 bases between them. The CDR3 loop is CASSQERASVNEQFF. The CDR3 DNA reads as TGTGCCAGCAGCCAAGAAAGGGCCTCCGTTAATGAGCAGTTCTTC.

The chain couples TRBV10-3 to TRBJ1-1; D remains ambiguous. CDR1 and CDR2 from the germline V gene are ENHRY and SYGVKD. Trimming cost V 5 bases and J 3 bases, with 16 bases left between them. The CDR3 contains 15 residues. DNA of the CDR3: TGTGCCATCAGTCGCTTTGGGGAGTCGGACACTGAAGCTTTCTTT. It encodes CAISRFGESDTEAFF.

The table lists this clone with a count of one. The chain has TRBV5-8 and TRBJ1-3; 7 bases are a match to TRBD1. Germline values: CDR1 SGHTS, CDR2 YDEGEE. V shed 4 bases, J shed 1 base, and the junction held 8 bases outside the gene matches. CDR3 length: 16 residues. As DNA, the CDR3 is TGTGCCAGCAGCCCCTACTGGACAGGTTCTGGAAACACCATATATTTT. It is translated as CASSPYWTGSGNTIYF.

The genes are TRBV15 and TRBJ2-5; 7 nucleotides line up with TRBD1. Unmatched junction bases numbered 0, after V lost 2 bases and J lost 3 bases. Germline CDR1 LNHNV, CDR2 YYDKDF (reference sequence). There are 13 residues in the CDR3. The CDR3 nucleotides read TGTGCCACCAGCAGACAGGGGGAAGAGACCCAGTACTTC. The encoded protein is CATSRQGEETQYF.

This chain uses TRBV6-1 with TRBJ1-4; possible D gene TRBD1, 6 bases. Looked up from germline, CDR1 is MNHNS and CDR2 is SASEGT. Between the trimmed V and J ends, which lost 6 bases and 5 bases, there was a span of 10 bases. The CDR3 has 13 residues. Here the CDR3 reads CASSAGANEKLFF. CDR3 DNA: TGTGCCAGCAGCGCAGGGGCAAATGAAAAACTGTTTTTT.

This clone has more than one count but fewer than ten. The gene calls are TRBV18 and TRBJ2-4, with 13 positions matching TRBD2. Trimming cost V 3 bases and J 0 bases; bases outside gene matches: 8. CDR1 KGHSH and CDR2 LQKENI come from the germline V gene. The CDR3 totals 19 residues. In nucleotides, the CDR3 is TGTGCCAGCTCACCTGGACTAGCGGGGGTAATTCTAGCCAAAAACATTCAGTACTTC. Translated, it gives CASSPGLAGVILAKNIQYF.

The DNA for the CDR3 is TGTGCCAGCAGTCCGCCGGACAGCTACGAGCAGTACTTC. The encoded protein is CASSPPDSYEQYF. The rearrangement uses TRBV28 and TRBJ2-7; perhaps TRBD1 as D (6 bases). Germline assignment: CDR1 MDHEN and CDR2 SYDVKM. Trimming shortened V by 5 bases and J by 3 bases, and 11 bases separated the two germline ends. This CDR3 is 13 amino acids long. The full variable domain, with the rest looked up from reference TRBV28 and TRBJ2-7, is DVKVTQSSRYLVKRTGEKVFLECVQDMDHENMFWYRQDPGLGLRLIYFSYDVKMKEKGDIPEGYSVSREKKERFSLILESASTNQTSMYLCASSPPDSYEQYFGPGTRLTVT.

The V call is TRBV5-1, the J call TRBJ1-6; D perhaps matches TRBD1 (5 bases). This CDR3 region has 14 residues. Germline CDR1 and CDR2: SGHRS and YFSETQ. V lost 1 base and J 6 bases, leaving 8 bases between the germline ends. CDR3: CASSLQGFNSPLHF. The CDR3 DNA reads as TGCGCCAGCAGCTTGCAGGGATTTAATTCACCCCTCCACTTT.

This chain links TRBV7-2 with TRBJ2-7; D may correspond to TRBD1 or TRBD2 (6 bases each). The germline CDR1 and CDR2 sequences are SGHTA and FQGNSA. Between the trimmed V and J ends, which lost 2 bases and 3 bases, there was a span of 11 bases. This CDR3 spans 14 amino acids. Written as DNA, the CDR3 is TGTGCCAGCAGCTTACCCGGAGGGGGCTACGAGCAGTACTTC. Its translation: CASSLPGGGYEQYF.

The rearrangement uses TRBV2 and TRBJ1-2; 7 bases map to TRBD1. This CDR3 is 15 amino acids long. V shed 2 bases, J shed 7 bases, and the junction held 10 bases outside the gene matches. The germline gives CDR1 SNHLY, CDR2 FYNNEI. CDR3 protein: CASSENFQGVRGYTF. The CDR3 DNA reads TGTGCCAGCAGTGAAAATTTTCAGGGGGTACGTGGCTACACCTTC. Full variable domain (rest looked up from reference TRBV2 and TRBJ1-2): EPEVTQTPSHQVTQMGQEVILRCVPISNHLYFYWYRQILGQKVEFLVSFYNNEISEKSEIFDDQFSVERPDGSNFTLKIRSTKLEDSAMYFCASSENFQGVRGYTFGSGTRLTVV.